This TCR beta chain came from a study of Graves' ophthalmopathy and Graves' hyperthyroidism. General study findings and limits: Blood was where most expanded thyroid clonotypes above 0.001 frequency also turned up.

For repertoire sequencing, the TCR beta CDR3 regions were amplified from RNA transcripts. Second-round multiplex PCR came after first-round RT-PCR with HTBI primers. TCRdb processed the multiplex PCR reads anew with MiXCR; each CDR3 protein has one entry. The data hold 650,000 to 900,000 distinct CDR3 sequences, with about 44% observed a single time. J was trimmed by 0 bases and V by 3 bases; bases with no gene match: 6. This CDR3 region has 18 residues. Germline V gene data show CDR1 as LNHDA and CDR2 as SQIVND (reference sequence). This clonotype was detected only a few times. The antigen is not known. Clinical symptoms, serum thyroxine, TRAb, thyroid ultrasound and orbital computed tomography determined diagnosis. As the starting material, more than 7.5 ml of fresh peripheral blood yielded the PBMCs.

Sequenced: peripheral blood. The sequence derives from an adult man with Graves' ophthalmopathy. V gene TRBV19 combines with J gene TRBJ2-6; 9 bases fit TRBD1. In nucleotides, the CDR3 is TGTGCCAGTAGTATTGGAATGACAGGGGGCTCTGGGGCCAACGTCCTGACTTTC. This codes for CASSIGMTGGSGANVLTF.